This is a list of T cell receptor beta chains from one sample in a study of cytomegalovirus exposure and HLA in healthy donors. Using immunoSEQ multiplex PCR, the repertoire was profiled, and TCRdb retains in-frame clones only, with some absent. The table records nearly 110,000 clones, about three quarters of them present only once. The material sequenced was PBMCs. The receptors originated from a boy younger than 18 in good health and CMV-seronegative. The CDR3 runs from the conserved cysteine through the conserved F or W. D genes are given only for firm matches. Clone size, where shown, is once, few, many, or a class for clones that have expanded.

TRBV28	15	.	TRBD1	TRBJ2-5	TGTGCCAGCAGCCCGGGACAGGGGGGGCAAGAGACCCAGTACTTC	CASSPGQGGQETQYF
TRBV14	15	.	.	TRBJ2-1	TGTGCCAGCAGCCAACTGAGCGGGCGCTACAATGAGCAGTTCTTC	CASSQLSGRYNEQFF
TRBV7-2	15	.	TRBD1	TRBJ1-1	TGTGCCAGCAGCCTAAGCGGACAGGTGAACACTGAAGCTTTCTTT	CASSLSGQVNTEAFF
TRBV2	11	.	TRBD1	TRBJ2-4	TGTGCCAGCAGGGATGGACAGGGACAGTACTTC	CASRDGQGQYF
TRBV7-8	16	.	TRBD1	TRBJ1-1	TGTGCCAGCAGCTTAGCTCCAAGGGGGCTGAACACTGAAGCTTTCTTT	CASSLAPRGLNTEAFF
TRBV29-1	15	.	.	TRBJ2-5	TGCAGCGTTGAAGGGACAGAGGGGTGGGGGGAGACCCAGTACTTC	CSVEGTEGWGETQYF
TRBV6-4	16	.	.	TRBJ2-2	TGTGCCAGCAGTGACTCGTCAGGTGATCACACCGGGGAGCTGTTTTTT	CASSDSSGDHTGELFF
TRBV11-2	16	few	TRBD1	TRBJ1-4	TGTGCCAGCAGCGATTCCACCGGGACAGGGCAGGAAAAACTGTTTTTT	CASSDSTGTGQEKLFF
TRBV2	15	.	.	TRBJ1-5	TGTGCCAGCTCCGGCGCGAGGGTGAGCAATCAGCCCCAGCATTTT	CASSGARVSNQPQHF
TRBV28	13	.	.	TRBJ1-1	TGTGCCAGCAGTTTATATGGGAGCGCTGAAGCTTTCTTT	CASSLYGSAEAFF
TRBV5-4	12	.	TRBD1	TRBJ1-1	TGTGCCAGCAGCATGGACAGGGGGGAAGCTTTCTTT	CASSMDRGEAFF
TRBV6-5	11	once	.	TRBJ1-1	TGTGCCACCTCCACGGACACTGAAGCTTTCTTT	CATSTDTEAFF
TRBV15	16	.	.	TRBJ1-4	TGTGCCACCAGCAGAGTCCAGGTCTTCGATTCGGAAAAACTGTTTTTT	CATSRVQVFDSEKLFF
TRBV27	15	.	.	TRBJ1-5	TGTGCCAGCAGTTTCTCGACAGAAATTGATCAGCCCCAGCATTTT	CASSFSTEIDQPQHF
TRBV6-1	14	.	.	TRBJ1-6	TGTGCCAGCAGTGCGGAGGGTGAAAATTCACCCCTCCACTTT	CASSAEGENSPLHF
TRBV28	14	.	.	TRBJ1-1	TGTGCCAGCAGTCCCGGGACTTTGAACACTGAAGCTTTCTTT	CASSPGTLNTEAFF
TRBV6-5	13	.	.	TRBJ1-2	TGTGCCAGCAGTTACTCGAGTTCATATGGCTACACCTTC	CASSYSSSYGYTF
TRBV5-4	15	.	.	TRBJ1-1	TGTGCCAGCAGCTTGTGGTGGCAACAGAACACTGAAGCTTTCTTT	CASSLWWQQNTEAFF
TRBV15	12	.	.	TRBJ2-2	TGTGCGGCGGGGAGTGAGAGCGGGGAGCTGTTTTTT	CAAGSESGELFF